The TCR beta chain described here comes from a study of cytomegalovirus exposure and HLA in healthy donors. Donors came from a validation cohort of over a hundred subjects, distinct from the first 666-subject cohort. Libraries were prepared by immunoSEQ multiplex PCR; TCRdb keeps only in-frame clonotypes and omits some of them. The table lists about 240,000 clones, 86% of them singletons. This CDR3 has 12 amino acids. Deletions cut 9 bases from V and 6 bases from J, with 12 bases between. In germline, CDR1 is MNHNS, CDR2 SASEGT. Overall study findings and caveats: Rarity characterized most TCR sequences, yet some public TCRs appeared in many donors.

In the case of this clone: Its target is unknown.

The rearrangement joins TRBV6-1 to TRBJ1-5; D is ambiguous. The sequence was obtained from a woman under 40 in good health and CMV-seropositive. Sequencing was carried out using PBMCs. The CDR3 DNA follows: TGTGCCAGTCTTAGCGGGAGTCAGCCCCAGCATTTT. This gives the protein CASLSGSQPQHF.